The 9 T cell receptor beta chains presented below share a single source sample, sequenced in a study of CXCR3-negative and CXCR3-positive naive CD8 T cells. General study points: More hydrophobic TRB CDR3s were found in CXCR3-positive naive cells than in CXCR3-negative naive cells.

These receptors lack a known antigen. UMI-labeled 5' RACE yielded the TRB cDNA libraries. From its re-call of the 5' RACE reads, TCRdb lists each CDR3 protein once, without DNA. This listing includes under 85,000 distinct CDR3 sequences. The sequencing sample was made of naive CXCR3+ CD8+ T cells from blood. Regarding subset: CD45RO-CCR7+CD27+CD95- naive CD8+ T cells expressing CXCR3 (TNR3+). These receptors all come from a human donor in good health. Some clones in this sample may be carry-over from other donors' samples.

The CDR3 here is CASSVARTSGGADEQFF. This chain connects TRBV9 to TRBJ2-1; TCRdb's D gene call, TRBD2, goes unchecked for lack of DNA. The CDR3 extends over 17 amino acids. CDR1 and CDR2 (germline): SGDLS, YYNGEE.

This rearrangement joins TRBV28 to TRBJ2-5; no DNA is available, so the TRBD1 call from TCRdb remains unchecked. CDR3 length equals 12 residues. Germline V gene data show CDR1 as MDHEN and CDR2 as SYDVKM. CDR3 amino acids: CASRGGPETQYF.

The rearrangement uses TRBV6-5 and TRBJ2-7; TCRdb calls TRBD1, which cannot be checked without DNA. There are 13 residues in the CDR3. CDR1 and CDR2 from the germline V gene are MNHEY and SVGAGI. The CDR3 reads CASRQGEWYEQYF.

The V call is TRBV7-6, the J call TRBJ1-1. The CDR3 runs to 13 residues. The germline gives CDR1 SGHVS, CDR2 FNYEAQ. CDR3 amino acids: CASSPGGSTEAFF. Variable domain in full (rest from reference TRBV7-6 and TRBJ1-1): GAGVSQSPRYKVTKRGQDVALRCDPISGHVSLYWYRQALGQGPEFLTYFNYEAQQDKSGLPNDRFSAERPEGSISTLTIQRTEQRDSAMYRCASSPGGSTEAFFGQGTRLTVV.

This chain uses TRBV28 with TRBJ2-2; TCRdb's assignment of TRBD1 cannot be checked, as there is no DNA. Germline-derived CDR1 and CDR2 are MDHEN and SYDVKM. The CDR3 is 18 amino acids. The CDR3 reads CASRPILGTGIYTGELFF.

This chain connects TRBV20-1 to TRBJ2-7; as DNA is missing, the TRBD1 call by TCRdb cannot be tested. Germline assignment: CDR1 DFQATT and CDR2 SNEGSKA (reference sequence). The CDR3 length is 16 residues. CDR3 protein: CSARDQGQIKPYEQYF.

The chain has TRBV29-1 and TRBJ2-4; TCRdb calls TRBD1, which cannot be checked without DNA. Germline V lookup: CDR1 SQVTM, CDR2 ANQGSEA. The CDR3 loop spans 14 amino acids. CDR3 in amino acids: CSVWGIGAKNIQYF.

The rearrangement joins TRBV12-3 or TRBV12-4 to TRBJ1-6; the TCRdb D gene call, TRBD1, has no DNA to confirm it. The CDR3 sequence is 15 residues long. The CDR3 loop reads CASSTTGQPATPLHF.

The V and J genes are TRBV6-2 or TRBV6-3 and TRBJ2-7; the D gene TCRdb calls, TRBD1, cannot be checked with no DNA. The CDR3 loop spans 15 amino acids. Per the germline V gene, CDR1 is MNHEY and CDR2 is SVGEGT. CDR3 loop: CASSSLGGSSYEQYF.